This T cell receptor beta chain was sequenced in a study of blood T cell repertoires in COVID-19. Study background: T cells, B-cell-depleted T cells, or PBMCs provided the cDNA or gDNA that served as material.

Assay: immunoSEQ multiplex PCR; the TCRdb copy retains only in-frame clones and omits some. This sample carries around 72,000 clones, 75% to 90% of them seen once, and the ten largest clones take roughly 18%. Trimming cost V 4 bases and J 7 bases, with 11 bases left between them. This CDR3 comprises 13 residues. The germline V gene has CDR1 MNHEY and CDR2 SVGAGI. This chain uses TRBV6-5 with TRBJ2-1, with D hard to call. This TCR came from a woman aged 80 or over with acute or convalescent COVID-19. Sequences were obtained from peripheral blood. CDR3 region: CASSLSRINEQFF. CDR3 nucleotide sequence: TGTGCCAGCAGTTTATCCCGTATTAATGAGCAGTTCTTC.